Shown below are 24 T cell receptor beta chains from a single sample sequenced in a study of OX40 agonist ivuxolimab in advanced cancers. The table came from immunoSEQ multiplex PCR; TCRdb's copy has only in-frame clones and leaves some out. The table records 76,000 or so clones, about 89% of them present only once. The sequenced sample was CD4+ or CD8+ T cells sorted from blood, obtained in a trial of the OX40 agonist ivuxolimab. All receptors derive from an adult with an advanced solid tumor such as melanoma, head and neck, liver or kidney cancer.

The V and J genes are TRBV12-5 and TRBJ1-2; 7 nucleotides match TRBD1. Germline V CDR1 and CDR2: LGHNT, FRNRAP. With V trimmed by 7 bases and J by 3 bases, 5 bases remained unmatched. CDR3 size: 13 residues. The CDR3 protein is CASALGTDYGYTF. CDR3 nucleotide sequence: TGTGCTAGTGCCCTCGGGACAGACTATGGCTACACCTTC.

This chain links TRBV9 with TRBJ1-1; D might be TRBD1 (5 bases). Looked up from germline, CDR1 is SGDLS and CDR2 is YYNGEE. V was shortened by 0 bases and J by 3 bases, with 12 bases between the two germline ends. The CDR3 sequence is 15 residues long. The DNA for the CDR3 is TGTGCCAGCAGCGTAGCTACGACAGTCTACACTGAAGCTTTCTTT. Amino acid sequence: CASSVATTVYTEAFF.

The V gene is TRBV5-1, the J gene TRBJ2-7; D tentatively fits TRBD1 or TRBD2 (5 bases each). This CDR3 has 13 residues. Trimming took 2 bases from V and 0 from J, leaving 6 bases between them. Germline V gives CDR1 SGHRS, CDR2 YFSETQ. The CDR3 sequence: CASSFGTSYEQYF. In DNA form, the CDR3 reads TGCGCCAGCAGCTTCGGGACCTCCTACGAGCAGTACTTC.

The rearrangement links TRBV27 to TRBJ2-7; D is uncertain. Germline CDR1 and CDR2: MNHEY and SMNVEV (reference sequence). Between the trimmed V and J ends, which lost 0 bases and 5 bases, there was a span of 17 bases. CDR3 length: 16 amino acids. The CDR3 DNA follows: TGTGCCAGCAGTTTATCCGTGGCTTCCCTCACCCACGAGCAGTACTTC. Protein: CASSLSVASLTHEQYF.

Worth noting for this clone: Compared with germline, one end of the junction differs, possibly owing to a read error. The chain links TRBV2 to TRBJ2-7; maybe TRBD2 (6 bases). The CDR3 is 13 amino acids. The germline V gene encodes CDR1 SNHLY and CDR2 FYNNEI. The chain's CDR3 is CASSPRETGRINF. As DNA, the CDR3 is TGTGCCAGCAGTCCGCGGGAAACGGGACGGATAAACTTC.

The rearrangement links TRBV9 to TRBJ2-1; TRBD2 aligns across 13 bases. V gave up 4 bases and J gave up 4 bases; unmatched junction bases: 5. The CDR3 sequence is 16 residues long. The V gene's germline CDR1 is SGDLS and CDR2 YYNGEE. The chain's CDR3 is CASSKGTSGAYNEQFF. Here the CDR3 DNA reads TGTGCCAGCAGCAAGGGGACTAGCGGGGCATACAATGAGCAGTTCTTC.

The genes are TRBV29-1 and TRBJ1-2; D unresolved. Germline V gene data show CDR1 as SQVTM and CDR2 as ANQGSEA. Trimming pared 0 bases from V and 8 bases from J, leaving 7 bases between. The CDR3 covers 11 residues. Written as DNA, the CDR3 is TGCAGCGTTGAAGACAGACACGGCTACACCTTC. It encodes CSVEDRHGYTF. Full variable domain (missing parts from reference TRBV29-1 and TRBJ1-2): SAVISQKPSRDICQRGTSLTIQCQVDSQVTMMFWYRQQPGQSLTLIATANQGSEATYESGFVIDKFPISRPNLTFSTLTVSNMSPEDSSIYLCSVEDRHGYTFGSGTRLTVV.

The chain recombines TRBV6-1 with TRBJ1-5; TRBD1 matches at 8 bases. This CDR3 region has 13 residues. CDR1 MNHNS and CDR2 SASEGT come from the germline V gene. After removal of 2 bases from V and 12 bases from J, the junction contained 6 bases not matched to a gene. The CDR3 region is CASSEFETGDQHF. DNA for the CDR3: TGTGCCAGCAGTGAATTCGAGACAGGGGACCAGCATTTT.

The chain is built from TRBV28 and TRBJ1-5; no clear D gene. Germline V gene lookup returns CDR1 MDHEN and CDR2 SYDVKM. Trimming pared 5 bases from V and 7 bases from J, leaving 15 bases between. CDR3 length: 14 amino acids. CDR3 protein: CASSPPTRLQPQHF. Here the CDR3 DNA reads TGTGCCAGCAGTCCCCCCACACGGCTGCAGCCCCAGCATTTT. Based on the CDR3 plus reference TRBV28 and TRBJ1-5, the full variable domain is DVKVTQSSRYLVKRTGEKVFLECVQDMDHENMFWYRQDPGLGLRLIYFSYDVKMKEKGDIPEGYSVSREKKERFSLILESASTNQTSMYLCASSPPTRLQPQHFGDGTRLSIL.

J is TRBJ2-7 and V is TRBV9; no firm D call. Germline V gene sequence: CDR1 SGDLS, CDR2 YYNGEE. V was cut by 4 bases and J by 0 bases, with 14 bases left in between. The CDR3 runs to 15 residues. For the CDR3, the DNA is TGTGCCAGCAGCCCGTTTGGTTACACCTCCTACGAGCAGTACTTC. This sequence encodes CASSPFGYTSYEQYF.

This rearrangement joins TRBV9 to TRBJ1-1; D is unclear. Germline V gene lookup returns CDR1 SGDLS and CDR2 YYNGEE. The CDR3 runs 16 residues. V was cut by 0 bases and J by 0 bases, with 12 bases left in between. CDR3: CASSVGAAFMNTEAFF. The CDR3 coding sequence is TGTGCCAGCAGCGTAGGGGCAGCATTTATGAACACTGAAGCTTTCTTT.

The chain joins TRBV6-6 to TRBJ2-3; 13 bases line up with TRBD2. Germline assignment: CDR1 MNHNY and CDR2 SVGAGI (reference sequence). This CDR3 is built from 16 residues. Trimming took 6 bases from V and 2 from J; bases not matched to a gene: 5. The CDR3 reads CASRLAGGSLTDTQYF. The CDR3 DNA reads as TGTGCCAGCAGACTAGCGGGAGGGTCGCTCACAGATACGCAGTATTTT.

This sequence joins TRBV19 and TRBJ1-5; D unresolved. Germline lookup yields CDR1 LNHDA and CDR2 SQIVND (reference sequence). Trimming removed 3 bases from V and 4 bases from J, with 7 bases in between. There are 13 residues in the CDR3. CDR3 nucleotide sequence: TGTGCCAGTAGTATCGGCCGAAATCAGCCCCAGCATTTT. Its protein product is CASSIGRNQPQHF.

The V and J genes are TRBV21-1 and TRBJ2-7; the table gives TRBD1 as D, unverified against the DNA. TRBV21-1 is given as a pseudogene. CDR3 length equals 16 residues. The CDR3 region is CASSNPDRENSYEQYF. Here the CDR3 DNA reads TGTGCCAGCAGCAACCCGGACAGGGAAAACTCCTACGAGCAGTACTTC.

The V and J genes are TRBV5-1 and TRBJ2-7; 7 bases match TRBD1. The CDR3 is 13 residues long. The ends lost 4 bases at V and 3 bases at J; junction bases unmatched: 4. CDR1 and CDR2 (germline): SGHRS, YFSETQ. The CDR3 DNA sequence: TGCGCCAGCAGCCCGGGACAGCGCTACGAGCAGTACTTC. Translation: CASSPGQRYEQYF. The full variable domain, rest sourced from reference TRBV5-1 and TRBJ2-7, is KAGVTQTPRYLIKTRGQQVTLSCSPISGHRSVSWYQQTPGQGLQFLFEYFSETQRNKGNFPGRFSGRQFSNSRSEMNVSTLELGDSALYLCASSPGQRYEQYFGPGTRLTVT.

V gene TRBV4-1 combines with J gene TRBJ2-5, with D possibly matching TRBD1 (5 bases). From germline, CDR1 is MGHRA and CDR2 YSYEKL. The CDR3 is 13 amino acids. The V gene lost 3 bases and the J gene lost 5 bases, with 10 bases spanning the gap. The CDR3 coding sequence is TGCGCCAGCAGCCAGGGGCTACGGGAGACCCAGTACTTC. This sequence encodes CASSQGLRETQYF.

The chain carries TRBV21-1 and TRBJ2-5; no DNA check was done on the table's D call, TRBD2. TRBV21-1 constitutes a pseudogene. The CDR3 extends over 15 amino acids. The CDR3 DNA follows: TGTGCCAGCAGCCGGACCGGGAGGGCGAAAGAGACCCAGTACTTC. Translation: CASSRTGRAKETQYF.

V gene TRBV19 combines with J gene TRBJ2-7, with 7 bases that match TRBD2. The J segment lost 5 bases and the V segment lost 10 bases, leaving 8 bases of the junction unmatched. Germline loops: CDR1 LNHDA, CDR2 SQIVND (reference sequence). The CDR3 length is 12 residues. CDR3 DNA sequence: TGTGCCACCAGGGACTACATGGACGAGCAGTACTTC. Translating gives CATRDYMDEQYF.

This chain uses TRBV10-1 with TRBJ2-1, with D maybe TRBD2 (6 bases). CDR1 is WNHNN, CDR2 SYGVQD, per germline (reference sequence). V lost 2 bases to trimming and J lost 10 bases, with 15 bases between them. The CDR3 spans 14 residues. The DNA for the CDR3 is TGCGCCAGCAGTGAGGGTTTGGGGGGAAAGGAGCAGTTCTTC. Amino acids: CASSEGLGGKEQFF.

The chain joins TRBV30 to TRBJ2-7; a weak D match, TRBD1 (6 bases). The CDR3 covers 14 residues. V was cut by 4 bases and J by 1 base, with 14 bases left in between. CDR1 and CDR2 (germline): GTSNPN, SVGIG (reference sequence). The CDR3 is CAWNAQGPSYEQYF. The CDR3 coding sequence is TGTGCCTGGAATGCTCAGGGGCCGTCCTACGAGCAGTACTTC.

The chain recombines TRBV28 with TRBJ1-1; no definite D call. The germline V and J ends were trimmed by 3 bases and 9 bases, with 11 bases remaining between them. Germline V lookup: CDR1 MDHEN, CDR2 SYDVKM. This CDR3 has 12 residues. Here the CDR3 DNA reads TGTGCCAGCAGTTTGACTGGGATGAAAGCTTTCTTT. It yields the protein CASSLTGMKAFF.

The chain recombines TRBV27 with TRBJ1-5, with a tentative D call TRBD1 (5 bases). Germline V CDR1 and CDR2: MNHEY, SMNVEV (reference sequence). V was clipped by 2 bases and J by 9 bases, with 11 bases between them. The CDR3 has 13 residues. The CDR3 region has the DNA TGTGCCAGCAGTTTAAGCGGGGACCTGCCCCAGCATTTT. Translating it yields CASSLSGDLPQHF.

V usage is TRBV30 and J usage is TRBJ1-1; D gene uncertain. V was pared by 7 bases and J by 5 bases, with 11 bases between. The CDR3 is 11 amino acids. In germline, CDR1 is GTSNPN, CDR2 SVGIG (reference sequence). The CDR3, as DNA: TGTGCCTACGCTCGTTCTACTGAAGCTTTCTTT. It codes for CAYARSTEAFF.

This chain links TRBV27 with TRBJ2-5, with D hard to call. V gave up 3 bases and J gave up 3 bases, with 8 bases separating them. This CDR3 has 13 residues. CDR1 is MNHEY and CDR2 is SMNVEV in the germline V gene (reference sequence). The CDR3 DNA is TGTGCCAGCAGTTTGATGGGCGAAGAGACCCAGTACTTC. Translating it yields CASSLMGEETQYF.